This T cell receptor (beta chain) was sequenced during a study of blood T cell repertoires in COVID-19. As for the study in general: Researchers got acute and convalescent COVID-19 samples from the United States, Italy and Spain. PBMCs, B-cell-depleted T cells, or T cells were the source of the cDNA or gDNA that made up the material.

In the authors' workflow: Reference gene primer amplification in the assay estimated nucleated cell counts. The method was immunoSEQ multiplex PCR; TCRdb's version includes in-frame clones alone and lacks a portion of them. Clone size and V and J calls were adopted from that table, with D and trimming inferred from the DNA. Here the sample spans about 50,000 clones, around nine tenths being singletons. Germline V CDR1 and CDR2: LGHDT, YNNKEL (reference sequence). The CDR3 loop spans 14 amino acids. V lost 6 bases, J lost 0 bases, and 11 bases lay in between. Sequenced input: peripheral blood. The chain is built from TRBV3-1 (or the pseudogene TRBV3-2) and TRBJ1-1; D ambiguous. This TCR was sampled from a human donor in a cohort sampled during active COVID-19. The CDR3, as DNA: TGTGCCAGCAGGTTGGGAGGAGTGAACACTGAAGCTTTCTTT. Amino acids: CASRLGGVNTEAFF.